This T cell receptor (beta chain) is drawn from a study of T-cell memory formation after mild COVID-19. Looking at the study overall: TCR clusters mostly belonged to single donors.

This clonotype was seen only a few times. Its antigen is currently unknown. This CDR3 comprises 15 residues. CDR1 is DFQATT and CDR2 is SNEGSKA in the germline V gene (reference sequence). The ends were cut back, 6 bases at V and 6 bases at J, with 23 bases in the middle. 5'RACE with constant-segment primers yielded barcoded, UMI-tagged TCR alpha and TCR beta cDNA libraries. TCRdb fed the 5' RACE reads into MiXCR, producing one record per CDR3 protein. Among some 290,000 distinct CDR3 sequences, roughly 15% were seen once, and the ten largest hold more than 20%. General study results and limits: Researchers found some responding clones in pre-infection memory, a sign that cross-reactive memory joined. Of the contracting clones, CD4+ ones lay mainly in CM and EM, and CD8+ ones in EMRA.

Specimen: PBMCs or a T cell subset sorted from them (not recorded which). The rearrangement links TRBV20-1 to TRBJ1-2; no clear D gene. The sequence was collected from a man aged 18 to 29 who had mild COVID-19 (a few samples of this study predate the infection). Cell type and time point are not known. CDR3 loop: CSAPINGPPGNGYTF. As DNA, the CDR3 is TGCAGTGCCCCCATAAATGGGCCACCGGGGAATGGCTACACCTTC.